What follows are 5 T cell receptor beta chains derived from one specimen sequenced in a study of prognosis after radiotherapy for stage I lung cancer (dated by TCRdb to the early 2020s). Sequencing took place on an Illumina HiSeq 3000. Two rounds of multiplex PCR were used to amplify the TCR beta CDR3 region from genomic DNA. The first PCR round used primers specific to each TRBV and TRBJ gene, and the primer sequences were filed in Chinese patent CN105087789A. The raw public data were reprocessed by TCRdb itself: fastp quality trimming at Q25, MiXCR clonotype calling, in-frame beta chains only. Here each entry gathers all rows of one CDR3 protein and keeps the most common genes and DNA. The sample table shows 25,000 to 35,000 distinct CDR3 sequences, and 32% are seen once. Around 35% of the sample comes from the top ten. Sequenced here: PBMCs, sampled before or after stereotactic body radiation therapy (not recorded which). The receptors come from a donor of 50 years or more with non-small cell lung cancer.

This clonotype was recorded at least ten times. In DNA, the CDR3 is TGTGCCAGCAGCCCGGCTACTAGCGGGAGCCCCGGGGCCAACGTCCTGACTTTC. Amino acid sequence: CASSPATSGSPGANVLTF. The rearrangement joins TRBV7-8 to TRBJ2-6; 11 bases fit TRBD2. Unmatched junction bases numbered 10, after V lost 5 bases and J lost 4 bases. The CDR3 consists of 18 residues. Germline loops: CDR1 SGHVS, CDR2 FQNEAQ.

The V call is TRBV6-2 or TRBV6-3, the J call TRBJ1-6; D call uncertain. Germline CDR1 is MNHEY and CDR2 is SVGEGT. The CDR3 loop spans 15 amino acids. Trimming removed 6 bases at V and 2 bases at J, with 11 bases between. CDR3 sequence (DNA): TGTGCCAGCAGACCCTCCGGGGCCTATAATTCACCCCTCCACTTT. Amino acids: CASRPSGAYNSPLHF.

This chain connects TRBV12-3 or TRBV12-4 to TRBJ2-5; possibly TRBD1 for D (7 bases). V lost 7 bases and J 5 bases, leaving 35 bases between the germline ends. CDR3 length: 20 amino acids. The CDR3 coding sequence is TGTGCCAGCAATTATAAACCCCGGACAGGTAAGTCCCCCCGGGGGGAGACCCAGTACTTC. This encodes CASNYKPRTGKSPRGETQYF.

This clonotype showed up many times. V gene TRBV28 combines with J gene TRBJ2-5; D possibly matches TRBD1 or TRBD2 (5 bases each). CDR1 MDHEN and CDR2 SYDVKM come from the germline V gene. This CDR3 spans 14 amino acids. Trimming left V 1 base short and J 5 bases short, with 11 bases between. The DNA for the CDR3 is TGTGCCAGCAGTTTATCGGGACCGGGGGAGACCCAGTACTTC. Translating gives CASSLSGPGETQYF.

The chain employs TRBV10-2 and TRBJ2-2, with 9 nucleotides matching TRBD2. Germline CDR1 and CDR2: WSHSY and SAAADI. This CDR3 has 14 residues. J was trimmed by 5 bases and V by 4 bases; bases with no gene match: 2. As DNA, the CDR3 is TGCGCCAGCAGTGTTAGCGGGAGAACCGGGGAGCTGTTTTTT. Translated, it gives CASSVSGRTGELFF.